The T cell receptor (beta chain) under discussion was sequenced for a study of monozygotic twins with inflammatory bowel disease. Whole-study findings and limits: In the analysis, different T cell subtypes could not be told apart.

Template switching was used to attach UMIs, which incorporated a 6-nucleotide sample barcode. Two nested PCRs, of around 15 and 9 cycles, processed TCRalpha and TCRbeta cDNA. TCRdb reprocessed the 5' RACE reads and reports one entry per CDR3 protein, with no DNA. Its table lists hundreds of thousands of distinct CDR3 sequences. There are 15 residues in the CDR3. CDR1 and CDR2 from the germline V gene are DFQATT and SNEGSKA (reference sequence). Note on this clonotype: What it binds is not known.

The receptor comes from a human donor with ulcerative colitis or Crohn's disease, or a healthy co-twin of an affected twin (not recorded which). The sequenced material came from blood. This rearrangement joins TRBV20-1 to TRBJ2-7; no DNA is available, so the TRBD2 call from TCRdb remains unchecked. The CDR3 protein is CSARGVIAENYEQYF.